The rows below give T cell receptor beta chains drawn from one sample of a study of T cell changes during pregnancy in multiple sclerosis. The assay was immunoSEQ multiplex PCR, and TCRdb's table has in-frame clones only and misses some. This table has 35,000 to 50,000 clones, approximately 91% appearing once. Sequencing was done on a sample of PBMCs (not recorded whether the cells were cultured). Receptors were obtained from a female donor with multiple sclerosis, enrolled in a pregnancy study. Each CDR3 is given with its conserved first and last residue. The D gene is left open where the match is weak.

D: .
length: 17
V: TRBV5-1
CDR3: CASSFGTDIGATDTQYF

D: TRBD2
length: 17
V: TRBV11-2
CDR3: CASSSRTSGGTYNEQFF

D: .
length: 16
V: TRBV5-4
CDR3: CASSASGTIYTGELFF

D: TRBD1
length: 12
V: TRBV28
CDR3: CASRTGSYGYTF

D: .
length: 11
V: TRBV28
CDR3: CASSSRETQYF

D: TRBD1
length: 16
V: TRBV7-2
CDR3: CASSHRTGSNTGELFF

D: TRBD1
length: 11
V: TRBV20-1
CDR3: CSAKRQGAAFF

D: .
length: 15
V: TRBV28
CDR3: CASSPQDRSSYEQYF

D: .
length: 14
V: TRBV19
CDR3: CAIFSGTQAYEQYF

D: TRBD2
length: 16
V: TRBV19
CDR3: CASSRLAAAGGNIQYF

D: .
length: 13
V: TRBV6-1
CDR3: CASSEVGNQPQHF

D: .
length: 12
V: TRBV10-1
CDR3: CASSLKADTQYF

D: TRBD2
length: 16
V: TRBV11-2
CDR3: CASSLHPSGRADEQFF

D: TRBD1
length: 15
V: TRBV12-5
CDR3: CASGRTGSAGNTIYF

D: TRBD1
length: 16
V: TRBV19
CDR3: CASSGRTGKLAGELFF

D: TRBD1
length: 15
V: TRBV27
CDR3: CASSWRQGTYNEQFF

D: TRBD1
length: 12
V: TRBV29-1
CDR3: CSVLEGADGYTF

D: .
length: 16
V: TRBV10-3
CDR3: CAIRGAQQVNTGELFF

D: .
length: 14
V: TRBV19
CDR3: CASSINADAYEQYF

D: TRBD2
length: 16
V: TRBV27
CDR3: CASSLSAGVGGDTQYF

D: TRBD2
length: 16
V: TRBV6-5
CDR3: CASSWNIGTISYEQYF

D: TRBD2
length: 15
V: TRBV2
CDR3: CASTVGGRVQETQYF

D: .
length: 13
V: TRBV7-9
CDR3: CASSLAWDTEAFF

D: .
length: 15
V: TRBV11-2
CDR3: CASSFQGSIGETQYF

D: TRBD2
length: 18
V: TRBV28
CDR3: CASSPITGLAGVTDTQYF

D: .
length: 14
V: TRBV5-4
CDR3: CASSSEWGGTEAFF

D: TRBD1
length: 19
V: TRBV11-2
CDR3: CASRSRPGQDVSGANVLTF

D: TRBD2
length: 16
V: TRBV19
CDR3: CASSGLGTSAPETQYF

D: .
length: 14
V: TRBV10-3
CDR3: CAISERDTSYGYTF

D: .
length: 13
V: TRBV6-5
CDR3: CASSPPGNYGYTF

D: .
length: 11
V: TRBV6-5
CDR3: CASSYGQLHHF

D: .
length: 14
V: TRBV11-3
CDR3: CASSPGLDTDTQYF

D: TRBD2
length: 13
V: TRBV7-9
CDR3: CASSPGGASEQFF

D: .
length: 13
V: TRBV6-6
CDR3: CASLDGAKLGYTF

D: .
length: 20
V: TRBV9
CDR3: CASSARTASHSNSGANVLTF

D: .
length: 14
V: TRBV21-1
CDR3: CASSKGTGGETQYF

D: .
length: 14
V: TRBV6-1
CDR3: CASSDGSDTDTQYF

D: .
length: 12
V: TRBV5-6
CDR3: CASSLEVYEQYF

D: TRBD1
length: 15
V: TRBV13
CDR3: CASSIDRGRVETQYF

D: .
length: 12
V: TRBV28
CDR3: CASSLSNNEQYF

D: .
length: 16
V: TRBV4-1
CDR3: CASSQDSGGRGNTIYF

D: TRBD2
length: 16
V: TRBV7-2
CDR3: CASSLAGSGRGYEQYF

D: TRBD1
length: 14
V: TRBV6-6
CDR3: CASGQGLTSQPQHF

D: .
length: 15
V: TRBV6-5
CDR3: CASSYSVGFTGELFF

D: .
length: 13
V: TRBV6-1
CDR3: CASSEIQRYEQYF

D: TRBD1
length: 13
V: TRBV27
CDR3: CASTGTGGETQYF

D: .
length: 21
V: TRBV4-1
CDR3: CASSQDRSINRDTSNTGELFF

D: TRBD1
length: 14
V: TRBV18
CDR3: CASSRGQGGTEAFF

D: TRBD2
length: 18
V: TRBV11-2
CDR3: CASSLDGGASGSTYEQYF

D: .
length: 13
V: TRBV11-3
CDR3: CASSLWGGETQYF

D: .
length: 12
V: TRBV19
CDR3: CARWDENTEAFF

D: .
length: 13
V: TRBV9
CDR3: CASSVASLDTQYF

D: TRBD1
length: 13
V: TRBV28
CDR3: CASSTRTGYEQYF

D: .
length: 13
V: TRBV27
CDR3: CASRTAPNYGYTF

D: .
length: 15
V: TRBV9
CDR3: CASSVVSSVIDEQFF

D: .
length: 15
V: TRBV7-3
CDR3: CASSELGGSYNEQFF

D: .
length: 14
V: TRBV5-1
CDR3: CASSLGHGQETQYF